This TCR beta chain was sequenced for a study of T cells in women clearing cervical HPV infection. Study information: HLA type stays a possible confounder, typing being limited. Study-level points and caveats: A classifier using richness and V gene abundances reached an AUC of around 0.81. Cases carried less TRBV6-7 than controls: about 0.1% versus 0.15%.

Produced via immunoSEQ multiplex PCR; TCRdb's table is partial and in-frame only. The sample data list about 19,000 clones. With V trimmed by 6 bases and J by 7 bases, 8 bases remained unmatched. The CDR3 is 15 amino acids. The V gene's germline CDR1 is LNHDA and CDR2 SQIVND (reference sequence). Regarding this clone: Its antigen is as yet unknown. The read finishes 3 residues shy of the CDR3 end, and the germline J gene is used to complete it.

The sample was blood buffy coat. The receptor was derived from a woman aged 18 to 75 with a cervical HPV16 infection that either progressed to CIN3+ or cleared (not recorded which). V usage is TRBV19 and J usage is TRBJ1-4, with TRBD1 identical over 10 bases. CDR3 DNA (partial): TGTGCCAGTAGGACAGGGGGCACATTGACTGAAAAA. It codes for CASRTGGTLTEK. From start to end, the CDR3 is CASRTGGTLTEKLFF.